Listed below are T cell receptor beta chains from one sample, sequenced in a study of cytotoxic CD8 clonotypes in ibrutinib-treated CLL. TCRdb keeps only in-frame clones here, not all; method: immunoSEQ multiplex PCR. The sample lists 42,000 or so clones; 65% to 70% were seen once. The sequences come from PBMCs, collected at disease progression, from a patient treated with ibrutinib. Receptor source: a human donor with chronic lymphocytic leukemia. Both conserved end residues are part of each CDR3. Each record gives: D gene, CDR3 length, V gene, J gene, CDR3 protein, CDR3 DNA. The D gene is left open where the match is weak.

TRBD2	15	TRBV5-1	TRBJ2-7	CASSQTSGSGGEQYF	TGCGCCAGCAGCCAAACTAGCGGGAGTGGGGGTGAGCAGTACTTC
.	17	TRBV1	TRBJ2-1	CTSSQGGAGGPYNEQFF	TGCACCAGCAGCCAAGGGGGAGCGGGAGGACCCTACAATGAGCAGTTCTTC
.	13	TRBV28	TRBJ2-7	CAAISSEIYEQYF	TGTGCCGCCATTTCTAGCGAGATCTACGAGCAGTACTTC
.	13	TRBV6-5	TRBJ1-1	CASSFQRDTEAFF	TGTGCCAGCAGTTTCCAACGGGACACTGAAGCTTTCTTT
TRBD1	15	TRBV10-3	TRBJ1-5	CAISEFGQGNQPQHF	TGTGCCATCAGTGAGTTCGGACAGGGCAATCAGCCCCAGCATTTT
.	12	TRBV6-1	TRBJ2-5	CASTWGSETQYF	TGTGCCAGCACCTGGGGTTCTGAGACCCAGTACTTC
.	15	TRBV19	TRBJ2-3	CASSRHEGGQDTQYF	TGTGCCAGTAGCCGCCACGAGGGAGGACAAGATACGCAGTATTTT
TRBD1	15	TRBV2	TRBJ1-5	CASTRDRAGNQPQHF	TGTGCCAGCACCCGAGACAGGGCGGGCAATCAGCCCCAGCATTTT
.	14	TRBV27	TRBJ2-7	CASSTTGWDYEQYF	TGTGCCAGCAGTACGACAGGTTGGGACTACGAGCAGTACTTC
.	17	TRBV28	TRBJ1-5	CASSFPGMEDSNQPQHF	TGTGCCAGCAGTTTCCCCGGGATGGAGGATAGCAATCAGCCCCAGCATTTT
.	14	TRBV28	TRBJ2-7	CASRGPAGYYEQYF	TGTGCCAGCAGGGGTCCCGCAGGCTACTACGAGCAGTACTTC
TRBD2	17	TRBV7-3	TRBJ2-4	CASSQPLAGGGKNIQYF	TGTGCCAGCAGCCAGCCTCTAGCGGGAGGGGGTAAAAACATTCAGTACTTC
.	16	TRBV5-4	TRBJ2-5	CASSTPGKNSPETQYF	TGTGCCAGCAGCACACCGGGCAAAAACTCCCCGGAGACCCAGTACTTC